The sequence of this T cell receptor beta chain was determined in a study of response to subunit inactivated influenza vaccine. This clonotype is a singleton in its sample. Germline trimming cut 1 base from V and 5 bases from J; bases unmatched to any gene: 5. Germline values: CDR1 LGHDT, CDR2 YNNKEL (reference sequence). The CDR3 sequence is 15 residues long. MiXCR was run by TCRdb on the RT-PCR reads, yielding one entry per CDR3 protein. The sample contains about 780,000 distinct CDR3 sequences, around 20% of which appear only once. The chain uses TRBV3-1 and TRBJ1-1; the match to TRBD1 covers 9 bases. The sequence derives from a man aged 45 to 65 who received an inactivated influenza vaccine. The sample here was PBMCs from blood, taken approximately 5 days after vaccination. CDR3 sequence: CASSQAGQGRTEAFF. The CDR3 bases are TGTGCCAGCAGCCAAGCGGGACAGGGACGAACTGAAGCTTTCTTT.